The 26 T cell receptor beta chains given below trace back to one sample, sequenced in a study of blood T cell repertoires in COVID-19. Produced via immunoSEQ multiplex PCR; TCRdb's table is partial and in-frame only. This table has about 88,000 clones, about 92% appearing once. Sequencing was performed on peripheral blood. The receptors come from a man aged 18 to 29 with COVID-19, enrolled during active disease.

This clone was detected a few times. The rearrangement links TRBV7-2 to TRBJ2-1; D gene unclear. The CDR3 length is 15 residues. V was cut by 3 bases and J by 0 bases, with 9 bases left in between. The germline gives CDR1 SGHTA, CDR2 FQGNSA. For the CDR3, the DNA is TGTGCCAGCAGCTTTAGCTGGAGCTCCTACAATGAGCAGTTCTTC. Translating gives CASSFSWSSYNEQFF.

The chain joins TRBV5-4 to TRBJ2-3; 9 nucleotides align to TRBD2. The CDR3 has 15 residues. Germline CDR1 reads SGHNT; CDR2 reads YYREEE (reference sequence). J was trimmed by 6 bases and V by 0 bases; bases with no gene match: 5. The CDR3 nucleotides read TGTGCCAGCAGCTTGGGCGGGAGGGCCGTGGATACGCAGTATTTT. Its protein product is CASSLGGRAVDTQYF.

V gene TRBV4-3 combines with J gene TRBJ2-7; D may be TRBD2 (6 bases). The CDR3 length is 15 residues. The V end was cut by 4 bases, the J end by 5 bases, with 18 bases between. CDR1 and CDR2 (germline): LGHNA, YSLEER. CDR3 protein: CASSPGVIIRDEQYF. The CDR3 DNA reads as TGCGCCAGCAGCCCGGGGGTAATTATTCGCGACGAGCAGTACTTC.

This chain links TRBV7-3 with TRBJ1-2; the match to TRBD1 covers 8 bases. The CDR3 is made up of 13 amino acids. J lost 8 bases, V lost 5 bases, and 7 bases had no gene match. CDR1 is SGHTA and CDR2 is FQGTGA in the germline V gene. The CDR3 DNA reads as TGTGCCAGCAGCCGTGGACAGGGTGAGGGCTACACCTTC. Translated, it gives CASSRGQGEGYTF.

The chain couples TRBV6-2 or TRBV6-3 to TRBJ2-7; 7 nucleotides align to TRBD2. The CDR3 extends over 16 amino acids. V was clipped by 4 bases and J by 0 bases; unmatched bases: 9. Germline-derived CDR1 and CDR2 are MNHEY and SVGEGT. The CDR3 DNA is TGTGCCAGCAGTTGGGGTCCCCGCGGGGGCTCCTACGAGCAGTACTTC. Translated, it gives CASSWGPRGGSYEQYF.

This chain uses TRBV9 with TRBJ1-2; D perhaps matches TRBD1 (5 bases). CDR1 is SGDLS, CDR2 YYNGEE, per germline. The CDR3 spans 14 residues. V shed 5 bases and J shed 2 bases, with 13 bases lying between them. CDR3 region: CASSRGAGNYGYTF. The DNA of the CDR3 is TGTGCCAGCAGTCGTGGGGCGGGGAACTATGGCTACACCTTC.

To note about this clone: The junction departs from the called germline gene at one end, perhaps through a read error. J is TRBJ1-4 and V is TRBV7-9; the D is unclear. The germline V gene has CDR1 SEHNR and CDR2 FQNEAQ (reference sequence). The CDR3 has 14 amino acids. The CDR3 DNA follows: TGTGCCAGCAGCTTAGGGTCCTCGAGCGAAAAACTGCTTTTT. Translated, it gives CASSLGSSSEKLLF.

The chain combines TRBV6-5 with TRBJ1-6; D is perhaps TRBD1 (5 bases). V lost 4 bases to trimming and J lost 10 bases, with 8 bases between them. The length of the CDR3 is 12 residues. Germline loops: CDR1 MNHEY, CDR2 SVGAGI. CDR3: CASSWRDSPLHF. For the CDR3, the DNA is TGTGCCAGCAGTTGGAGGGACTCACCCCTCCACTTT.

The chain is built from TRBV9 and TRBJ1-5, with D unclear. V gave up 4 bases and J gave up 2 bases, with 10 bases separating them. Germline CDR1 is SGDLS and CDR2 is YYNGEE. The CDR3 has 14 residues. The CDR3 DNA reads TGTGCCAGCAGCCCAGGTAGTCGCAATCAGCCCCAGCATTTT. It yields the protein CASSPGSRNQPQHF.

CDR3 amino acids: CATSDSRTGKYEQYF. CDR3 coding DNA: TGTGCCACCAGTGATTCCCGGACAGGGAAATACGAGCAGTACTTC. J is TRBJ2-7 and V is TRBV24-1, with 8 bases identical to TRBD1. With V trimmed by 2 bases and J by 4 bases, 6 bases remained unmatched. This CDR3 is built from 15 residues. Germline CDR1 is KGHDR and CDR2 is SFDVKD.

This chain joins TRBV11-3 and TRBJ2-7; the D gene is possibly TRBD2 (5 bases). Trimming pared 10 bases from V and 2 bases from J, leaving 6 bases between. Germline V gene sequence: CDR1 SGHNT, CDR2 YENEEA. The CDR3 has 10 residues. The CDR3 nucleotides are TGTGCCACGGGGACCTACGAGCAGTACTTC. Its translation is CATGTYEQYF.

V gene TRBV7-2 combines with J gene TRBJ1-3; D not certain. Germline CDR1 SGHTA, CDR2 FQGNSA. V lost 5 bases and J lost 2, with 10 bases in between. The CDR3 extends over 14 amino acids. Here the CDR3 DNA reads TGTGCCAGCAGCCGGGGTCTTCCTGGAAACACCATATATTTT. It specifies CASSRGLPGNTIYF.

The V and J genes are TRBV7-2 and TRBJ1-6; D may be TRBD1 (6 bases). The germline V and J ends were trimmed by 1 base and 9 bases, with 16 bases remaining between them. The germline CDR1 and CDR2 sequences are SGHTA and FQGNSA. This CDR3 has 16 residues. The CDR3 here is CASSLGGGGTVSPLHF. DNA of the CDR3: TGTGCCAGCAGCTTAGGGGGAGGGGGTACTGTTTCACCCCTCCACTTT. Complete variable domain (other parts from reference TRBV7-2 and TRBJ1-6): GAGVSQSPSNKVTEKGKDVELRCDPISGHTALYWYRQSLGQGLEFLIYFQGNSAPDKSGLPSDRFSAERTGGSVSTLTIQRTQQEDSAVYLCASSLGGGGTVSPLHFGNGTRLTVT.

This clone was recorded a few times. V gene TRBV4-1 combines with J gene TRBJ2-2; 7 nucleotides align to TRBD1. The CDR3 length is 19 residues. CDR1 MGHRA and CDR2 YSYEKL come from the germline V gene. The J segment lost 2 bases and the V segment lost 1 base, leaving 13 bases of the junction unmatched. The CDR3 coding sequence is TGCGCCAGCAGCCAAGGGACTTTGCGACAGGGATTCAACACCGGGGAGCTGTTTTTT. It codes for CASSQGTLRQGFNTGELFF.

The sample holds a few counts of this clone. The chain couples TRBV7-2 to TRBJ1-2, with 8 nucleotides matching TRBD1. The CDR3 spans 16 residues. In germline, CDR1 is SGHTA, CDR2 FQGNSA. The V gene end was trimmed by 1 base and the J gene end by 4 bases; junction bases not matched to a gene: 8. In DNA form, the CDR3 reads TGTGCCAGCAGCTTAGATCGGACAGGGCGAGGCTATGGCTACACCTTC. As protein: CASSLDRTGRGYGYTF.

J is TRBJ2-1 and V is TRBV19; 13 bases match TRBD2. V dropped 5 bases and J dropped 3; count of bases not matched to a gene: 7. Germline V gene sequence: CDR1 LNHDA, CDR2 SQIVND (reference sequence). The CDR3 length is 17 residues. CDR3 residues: CASSFRTSGSIYNEQFF. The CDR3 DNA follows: TGTGCCAGTAGTTTCCGGACTAGCGGGAGCATCTACAATGAGCAGTTCTTC.

The DNA for the CDR3 is TGTGCCAGACTTTTATACGAGCAGTACTTC. This sequence encodes CARLLYEQYF. The V gene is TRBV21-1, the J gene TRBJ2-7; the D call TRBD2 from the table was never checked on the DNA. TRBV21-1 is a known pseudogene. CDR3 length equals 10 residues.

CDR3 loop: CASSSHRVNTEAFF. The CDR3 DNA is TGTGCCAGCAGTTCCCACAGGGTTAACACTGAAGCTTTCTTT. The chain joins TRBV27 to TRBJ1-1; D is perhaps TRBD1 (6 bases). Germline V gene data show CDR1 as MNHEY and CDR2 as SMNVEV (reference sequence). CDR3 size: 14 residues. V was trimmed by 4 bases and J by 2 bases, leaving 11 bases between them.

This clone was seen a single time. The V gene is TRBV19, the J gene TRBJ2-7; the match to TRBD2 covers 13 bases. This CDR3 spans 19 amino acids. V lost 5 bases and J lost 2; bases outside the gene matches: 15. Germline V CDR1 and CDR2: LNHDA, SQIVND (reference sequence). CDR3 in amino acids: CASSPLPRLAGGPTYEQYF. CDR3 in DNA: TGTGCCAGTAGTCCTCTCCCCCGACTAGCGGGAGGTCCCACCTACGAGCAGTACTTC.

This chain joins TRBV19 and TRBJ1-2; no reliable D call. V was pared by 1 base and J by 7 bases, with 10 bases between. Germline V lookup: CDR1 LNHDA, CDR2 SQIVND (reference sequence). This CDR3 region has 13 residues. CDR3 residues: CASSIAEYFGYTF. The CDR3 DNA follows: TGTGCCAGTAGTATAGCTGAGTATTTTGGCTACACCTTC.

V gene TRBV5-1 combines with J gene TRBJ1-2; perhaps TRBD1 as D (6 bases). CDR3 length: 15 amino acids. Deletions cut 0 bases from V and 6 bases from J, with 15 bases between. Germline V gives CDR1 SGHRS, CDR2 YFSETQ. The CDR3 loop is CASSLAYYRENGYTF. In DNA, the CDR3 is TGCGCCAGCAGCTTGGCCTATTACAGGGAAAATGGCTACACCTTC.

CDR3 sequence reads: CASSLIQGAAGYTF. The CDR3 nucleotides are TGCGCCAGCAGCCTCATACAGGGAGCGGCGGGCTACACCTTC. The rearrangement links TRBV4-3 to TRBJ1-2; a possible D gene is TRBD1 (6 bases). The CDR3 covers 14 residues. The V gene lost 4 bases and the J gene lost 8 bases, with 17 bases spanning the gap. Germline values: CDR1 LGHNA, CDR2 YSLEER.

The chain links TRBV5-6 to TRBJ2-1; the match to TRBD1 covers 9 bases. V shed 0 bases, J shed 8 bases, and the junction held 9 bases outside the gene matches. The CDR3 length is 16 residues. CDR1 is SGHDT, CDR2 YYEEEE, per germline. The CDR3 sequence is CASSLDTGGYSYEQFF. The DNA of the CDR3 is TGTGCCAGCAGCTTGGATACAGGGGGCTACTCATATGAGCAGTTCTTC.

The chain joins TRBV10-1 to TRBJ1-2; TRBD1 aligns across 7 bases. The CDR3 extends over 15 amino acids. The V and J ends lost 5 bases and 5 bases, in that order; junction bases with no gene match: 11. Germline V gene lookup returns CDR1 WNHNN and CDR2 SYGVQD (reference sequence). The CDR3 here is CASSPSRGTLYGYTF. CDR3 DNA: TGCGCCAGCAGTCCTTCCAGGGGGACACTTTATGGCTACACCTTC.

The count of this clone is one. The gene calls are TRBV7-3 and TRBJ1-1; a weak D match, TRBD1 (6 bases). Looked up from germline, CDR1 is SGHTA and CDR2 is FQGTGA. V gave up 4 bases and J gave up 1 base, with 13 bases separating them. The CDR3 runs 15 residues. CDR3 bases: TGTGCCAGCAGCTCACCCACGACAGGGAACACTGAAGCTTTCTTT. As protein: CASSSPTTGNTEAFF.

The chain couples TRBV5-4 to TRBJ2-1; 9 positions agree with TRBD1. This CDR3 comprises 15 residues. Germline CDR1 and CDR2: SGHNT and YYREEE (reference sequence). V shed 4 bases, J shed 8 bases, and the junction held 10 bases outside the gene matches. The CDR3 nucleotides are TGTGCCAGCAGCCCACCCGGGACAGGGATATATGAGCAGTTCTTC. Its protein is CASSPPGTGIYEQFF.